Each of the 10 T cell receptor beta chains below was sequenced from the same sample in a study of control samples from healthy donors and cancer patients. Assay: immunoSEQ multiplex PCR; the TCRdb copy retains only in-frame clones and omits some. This sample has about 57,000 clones, with 94% found just once. Material for sequencing was blood. The source of these receptors is a man aged 25 to 45 in good health.

This clone occurred once. This rearrangement joins TRBV7-3 to TRBJ1-2, with D perhaps matching TRBD1 (5 bases). The CDR3 spans 13 residues. CDR1 is SGHTA, CDR2 FQGTGA, per germline. V lost 4 bases to trimming and J lost 5 bases, with 11 bases between them. CDR3 DNA: TGTGCCAGCAGCTCTACAGGATCGTATGGCTACACCTTC. The encoded protein is CASSSTGSYGYTF.

This chain's CDR3 is CASSRGQDPGEQYF. DNA of the CDR3: TGTGCCAGCAGCCGTGGACAGGACCCGGGGGAGCAGTACTTC. This chain connects TRBV6-6 to TRBJ2-7, with 7 positions matching TRBD1. Germline V CDR1 and CDR2: MNHNY, SVGAGI (reference sequence). V was pared by 6 bases and J by 7 bases, with 12 bases of the junction left unmatched. CDR3 length equals 14 residues.

This clone occurred a few times. The chain is built from TRBV6-6 and TRBJ2-7; TRBD2 might be the D (5 bases). V lost 5 bases, J lost 9 bases, and 26 bases lay in between. CDR1 MNHNY and CDR2 SVGAGI come from the germline V gene (reference sequence). This CDR3 region has 16 residues. CDR3 DNA sequence: TGTGCCAGCAGTCAGAGCCTCAGGTCACCCCACCGGGGGCAGTACTTC. This sequence encodes CASSQSLRSPHRGQYF.

The CDR3 DNA is TGTGCCAGCAGTATGAGAGATACGCAGTATTTT. This translates into CASSMRDTQYF. The rearrangement joins TRBV6-5 to TRBJ2-3; no clear D gene. V lost 5 bases, J lost 5 bases, and 5 bases lay in between. CDR1 and CDR2 from the germline V gene are MNHEY and SVGAGI. The CDR3 has 11 amino acids.

This chain uses TRBV25-1 with TRBJ1-1; 9 bases agree with TRBD1. Trimming cost V 4 bases and J 4 bases; bases outside gene matches: 7. This CDR3 contains 15 residues. Per the germline V gene, CDR1 is MGHDK and CDR2 is SYGVNS. The CDR3: CASSATGGLGTEAFF. The CDR3 nucleotides are TGTGCCAGCAGTGCCACAGGGGGCCTGGGCACTGAAGCTTTCTTT.

The chain couples TRBV5-1 to TRBJ2-5, with D perhaps matching TRBD1 or TRBD2 (5 bases each). Trimming removed 6 bases from V and 5 bases from J, with 14 bases in between. Germline V gene lookup returns CDR1 SGHRS and CDR2 YFSETQ. The CDR3 loop spans 13 amino acids. The CDR3 sequence is CASTGLGVETQYF. The CDR3 DNA follows: TGCGCCAGCACGGGGCTCGGTGTGGAGACCCAGTACTTC.

The chain recombines TRBV7-9 with TRBJ2-1; maybe TRBD1 (6 bases). Trimming stripped 11 bases from V and 1 base from J, with 15 bases between. Germline-derived CDR1 and CDR2 are SEHNR and FQNEAQ (reference sequence). The CDR3 extends over 14 amino acids. The CDR3, as DNA: TGTGCCTTAGGCGGACAGAAATCCTACAATGAGCAGTTCTTC. Translated: CALGGQKSYNEQFF.

The V gene is TRBV27, the J gene TRBJ1-2, with D tentatively TRBD1 (6 bases). The germline CDR1 and CDR2 sequences are MNHEY and SMNVEV (reference sequence). The CDR3 consists of 15 residues. The germline V and J ends were trimmed by 1 base and 5 bases, with 14 bases remaining between them. The CDR3 DNA is TGTGCCAGCAGTTTATATCCTGATACAGGGTATGGCTACACCTTC. This sequence encodes CASSLYPDTGYGYTF.

V gene TRBV3-1 (or the pseudogene TRBV3-2) combines with J gene TRBJ2-5; TRBD1 might be the D (5 bases). The length of the CDR3 is 15 residues. Germline V gene sequence: CDR1 LGHDT, CDR2 YNNKEL (reference sequence). Trimming stripped 4 bases from V and 2 bases from J, with 14 bases between. The CDR3 protein is CASSLGAGPQETQYF. CDR3 bases: TGTGCCAGCAGCCTAGGGGCAGGGCCACAAGAGACCCAGTACTTC.

The chain recombines TRBV6-2 or TRBV6-3 with TRBJ2-3; TRBD2 matches 9 bases. After removal of 5 bases from V and 7 bases from J, the junction contained 13 bases not matched to a gene. Germline V gene sequence: CDR1 MNHEY, CDR2 SVGEGT. The CDR3 spans 16 residues. CDR3 amino acids: CASSKLAGGNMYTQYF. The CDR3 bases are TGTGCCAGCAGTAAGCTGGCGGGAGGGAACATGTATACGCAGTATTTT.